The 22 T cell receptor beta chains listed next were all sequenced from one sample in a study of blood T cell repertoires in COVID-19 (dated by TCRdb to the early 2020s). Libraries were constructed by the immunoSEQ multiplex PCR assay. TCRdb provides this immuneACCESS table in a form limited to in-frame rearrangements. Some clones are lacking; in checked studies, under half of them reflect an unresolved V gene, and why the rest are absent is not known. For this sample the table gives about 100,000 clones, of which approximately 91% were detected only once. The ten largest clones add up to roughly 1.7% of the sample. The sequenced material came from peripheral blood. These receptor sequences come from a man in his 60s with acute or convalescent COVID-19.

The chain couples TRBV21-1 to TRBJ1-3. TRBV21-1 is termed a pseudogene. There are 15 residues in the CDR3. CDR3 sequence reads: CASSKVRGSGNTIYF. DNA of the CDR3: TGTGCCAGCAGCAAAGTCCGGGGATCTGGAAACACCATATATTTT.

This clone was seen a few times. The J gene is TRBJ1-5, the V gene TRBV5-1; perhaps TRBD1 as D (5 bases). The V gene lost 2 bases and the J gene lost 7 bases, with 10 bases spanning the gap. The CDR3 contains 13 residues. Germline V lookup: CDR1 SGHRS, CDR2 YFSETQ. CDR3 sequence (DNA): TGCGCCAGCAGCTTCGGGGGAGACCAGCCCCAGCATTTT. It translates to CASSFGGDQPQHF. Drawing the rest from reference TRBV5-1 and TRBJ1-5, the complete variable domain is KAGVTQTPRYLIKTRGQQVTLSCSPISGHRSVSWYQQTPGQGLQFLFEYFSETQRNKGNFPGRFSGRQFSNSRSEMNVSTLELGDSALYLCASSFGGDQPQHFGDGTRLSIL.

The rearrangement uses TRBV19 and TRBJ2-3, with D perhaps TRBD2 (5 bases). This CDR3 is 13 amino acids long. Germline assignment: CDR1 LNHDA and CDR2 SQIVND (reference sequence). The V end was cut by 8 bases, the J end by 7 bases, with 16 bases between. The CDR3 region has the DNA TGTGCCAGTGGGCCAACTGGACTGAATACGCAGTATTTT. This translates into CASGPTGLNTQYF.

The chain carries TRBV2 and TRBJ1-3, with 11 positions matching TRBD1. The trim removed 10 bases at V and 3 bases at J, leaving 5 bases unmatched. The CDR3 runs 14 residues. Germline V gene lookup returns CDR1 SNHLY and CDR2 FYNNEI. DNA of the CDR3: TGTGCCACCGGACAGGGGGCAATTGGAAACACCATATATTTT. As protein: CATGQGAIGNTIYF.

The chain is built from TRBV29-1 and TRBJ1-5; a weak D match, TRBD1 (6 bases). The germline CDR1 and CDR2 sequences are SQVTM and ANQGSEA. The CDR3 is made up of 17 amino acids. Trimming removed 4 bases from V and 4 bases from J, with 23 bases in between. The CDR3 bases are TGCAGCGTTGGGAAATCTCGGGGGGCTGGTTTAAATCAGCCCCAGCATTTT. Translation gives CSVGKSRGAGLNQPQHF.

CDR3 in DNA: TGTGCCAGCAGCTTAGCATTTGGACTAGAAAAGGGCGCCTACGAGCAGTACTTC. Its protein is CASSLAFGLEKGAYEQYF. The chain employs TRBV7-6 and TRBJ2-7; 7 positions agree with TRBD2. The CDR3 sequence is 18 residues long. Germline V gene lookup returns CDR1 SGHVS and CDR2 FNYEAQ. V shed 0 bases, J shed 2 bases, and the junction held 13 bases outside the gene matches. Combining the CDR3 with reference TRBV7-6 and TRBJ2-7 gives the whole variable domain GAGVSQSPRYKVTKRGQDVALRCDPISGHVSLYWYRQALGQGPEFLTYFNYEAQQDKSGLPNDRFSAERPEGSISTLTIQRTEQRDSAMYRCASSLAFGLEKGAYEQYFGPGTRLTVT.

The CDR3 nucleotides read TGTGCCAGCAGTTCGGGACTAGCGGGATTAGGAGAGCAGTACTTC. Protein sequence: CASSSGLAGLGEQYF. J is TRBJ2-7 and V is TRBV28, with 13 bases matching TRBD2. The V and J ends lost 4 bases and 7 bases, in that order; junction bases with no gene match: 7. Germline V gives CDR1 MDHEN, CDR2 SYDVKM. This CDR3 comprises 15 residues.

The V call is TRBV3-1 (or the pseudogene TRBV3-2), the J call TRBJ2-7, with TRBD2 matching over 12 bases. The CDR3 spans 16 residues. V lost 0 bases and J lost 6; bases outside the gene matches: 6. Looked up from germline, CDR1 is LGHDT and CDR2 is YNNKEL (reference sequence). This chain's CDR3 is CASSQDRLAGAIEQYF. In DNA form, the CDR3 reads TGTGCCAGCAGCCAAGACCGACTAGCGGGAGCTATCGAGCAGTACTTC.

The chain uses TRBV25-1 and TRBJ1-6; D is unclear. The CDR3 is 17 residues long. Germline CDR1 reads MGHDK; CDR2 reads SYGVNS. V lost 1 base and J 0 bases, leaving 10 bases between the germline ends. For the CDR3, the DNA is TGTGCCAGCAGTGAATCCCGGGGAAGCTCCTATAATTCACCCCTCCACTTT. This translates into CASSESRGSSYNSPLHF.

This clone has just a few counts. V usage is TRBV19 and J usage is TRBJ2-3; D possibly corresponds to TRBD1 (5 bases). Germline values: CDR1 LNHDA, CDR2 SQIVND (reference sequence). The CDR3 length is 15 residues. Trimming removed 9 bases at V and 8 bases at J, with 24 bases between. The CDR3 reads CASQVDSQARGTQYF. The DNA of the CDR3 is TGTGCCAGCCAAGTCGACAGCCAGGCCAGAGGTACGCAGTATTTT.

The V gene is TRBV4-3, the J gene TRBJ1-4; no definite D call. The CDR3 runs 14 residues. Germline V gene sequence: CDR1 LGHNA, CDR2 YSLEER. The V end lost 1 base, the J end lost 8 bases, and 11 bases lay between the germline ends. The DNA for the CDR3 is TGCGCCAGCAGCCAAGGGCAGTCCCAGGAAAAACTGTTTTTT. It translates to CASSQGQSQEKLFF.

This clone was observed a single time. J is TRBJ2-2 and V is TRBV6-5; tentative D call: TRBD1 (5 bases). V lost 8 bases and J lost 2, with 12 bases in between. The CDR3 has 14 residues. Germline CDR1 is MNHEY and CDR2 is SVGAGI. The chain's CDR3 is CASSNRPNTGELFF. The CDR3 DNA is TGTGCCAGCTCGAACAGGCCAAACACCGGGGAGCTGTTTTTT.

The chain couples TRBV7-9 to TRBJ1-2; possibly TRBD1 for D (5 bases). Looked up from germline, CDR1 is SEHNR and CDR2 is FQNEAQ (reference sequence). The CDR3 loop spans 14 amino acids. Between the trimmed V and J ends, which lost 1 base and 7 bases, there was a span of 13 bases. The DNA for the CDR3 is TGTGCCAGCAGCTTAGTAGGGGTTGGGTCTGGCTACACCTTC. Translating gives CASSLVGVGSGYTF.

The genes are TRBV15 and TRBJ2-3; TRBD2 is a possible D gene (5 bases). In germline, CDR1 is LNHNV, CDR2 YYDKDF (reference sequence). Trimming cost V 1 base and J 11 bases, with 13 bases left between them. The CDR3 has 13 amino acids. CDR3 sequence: CATSRVGGGGQYF. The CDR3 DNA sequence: TGTGCCACCAGCAGAGTGGGCGGAGGCGGGCAGTATTTT.

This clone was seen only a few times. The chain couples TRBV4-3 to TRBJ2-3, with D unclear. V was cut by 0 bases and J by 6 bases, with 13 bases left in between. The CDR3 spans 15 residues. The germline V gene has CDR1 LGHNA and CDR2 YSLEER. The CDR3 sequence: CASSQERLGADTQYF. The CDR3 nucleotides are TGCGCCAGCAGCCAAGAGAGGCTAGGAGCGGATACGCAGTATTTT.

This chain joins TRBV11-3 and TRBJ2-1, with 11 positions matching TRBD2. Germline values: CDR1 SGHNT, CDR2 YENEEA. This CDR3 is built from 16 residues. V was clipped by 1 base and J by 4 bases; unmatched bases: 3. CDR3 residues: CASSLGGTSGYNEQFF. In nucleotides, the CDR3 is TGTGCCAGCAGCTTAGGGGGGACTAGCGGATACAATGAGCAGTTCTTC.

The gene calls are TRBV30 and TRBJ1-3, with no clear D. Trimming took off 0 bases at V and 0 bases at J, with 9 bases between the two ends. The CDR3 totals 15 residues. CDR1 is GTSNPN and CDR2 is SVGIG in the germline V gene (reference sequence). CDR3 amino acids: CAWSVFGTSGNTIYF. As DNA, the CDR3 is TGTGCCTGGAGTGTATTTGGCACCTCTGGAAACACCATATATTTT.

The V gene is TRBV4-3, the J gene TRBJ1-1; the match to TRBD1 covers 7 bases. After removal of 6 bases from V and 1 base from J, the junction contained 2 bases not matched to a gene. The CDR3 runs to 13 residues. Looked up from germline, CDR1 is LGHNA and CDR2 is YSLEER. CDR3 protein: CASRWDRNTEAFF. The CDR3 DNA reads TGCGCCAGCAGATGGGACAGGAACACTGAAGCTTTCTTT.

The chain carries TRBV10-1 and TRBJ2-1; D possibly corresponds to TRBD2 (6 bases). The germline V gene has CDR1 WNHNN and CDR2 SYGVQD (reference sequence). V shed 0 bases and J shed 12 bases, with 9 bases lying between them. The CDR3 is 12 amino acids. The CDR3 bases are TGCGCCAGCAGTGAGTCGGGGGGATTGCAGTTCTTC. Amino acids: CASSESGGLQFF.

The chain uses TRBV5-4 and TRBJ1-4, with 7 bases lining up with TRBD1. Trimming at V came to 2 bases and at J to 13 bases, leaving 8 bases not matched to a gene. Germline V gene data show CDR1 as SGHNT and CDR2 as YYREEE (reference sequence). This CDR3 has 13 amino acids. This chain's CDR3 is CASSFNRGGALFF. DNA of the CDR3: TGTGCCAGCAGCTTTAACAGGGGAGGAGCACTGTTTTTT.

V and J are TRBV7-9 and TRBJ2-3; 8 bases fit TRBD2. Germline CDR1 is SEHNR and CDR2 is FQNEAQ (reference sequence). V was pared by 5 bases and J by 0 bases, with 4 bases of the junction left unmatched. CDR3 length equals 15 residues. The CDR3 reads CASSPRTSSTDTQYF. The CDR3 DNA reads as TGTGCCAGCAGCCCACGGACTAGCAGCACAGATACGCAGTATTTT.

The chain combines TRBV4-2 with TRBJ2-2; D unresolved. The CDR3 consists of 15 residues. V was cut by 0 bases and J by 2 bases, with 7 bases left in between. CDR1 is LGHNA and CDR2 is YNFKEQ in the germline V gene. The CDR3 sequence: CASSQERRNTGELFF. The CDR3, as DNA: TGTGCCAGCAGCCAAGAGCGTCGCAACACCGGGGAGCTGTTTTTT.